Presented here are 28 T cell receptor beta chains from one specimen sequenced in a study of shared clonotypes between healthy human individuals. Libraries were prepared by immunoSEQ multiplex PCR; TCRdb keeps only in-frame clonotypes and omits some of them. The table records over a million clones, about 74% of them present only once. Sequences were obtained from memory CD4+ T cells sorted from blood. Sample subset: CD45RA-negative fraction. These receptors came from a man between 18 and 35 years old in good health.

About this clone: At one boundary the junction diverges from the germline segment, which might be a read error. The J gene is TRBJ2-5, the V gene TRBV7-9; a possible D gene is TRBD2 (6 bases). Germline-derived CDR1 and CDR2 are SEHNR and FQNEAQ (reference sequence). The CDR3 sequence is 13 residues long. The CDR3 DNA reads TGTGCCAGCAGCGTAGCGGACCTTGGGACCCAGTACTTC. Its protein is CASSVADLGTQYF. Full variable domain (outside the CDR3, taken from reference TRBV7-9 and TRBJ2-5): DTGVSQNPRHKITKRGQNVTFRCDPISEHNRLYWYRQTLGQGPEFLTYFQNEAQLEKSRLLSDRFSAERPKGSFSTLEIQRTEQGDSAMYLCASSVADLGTQYFGPGTRLLVL.

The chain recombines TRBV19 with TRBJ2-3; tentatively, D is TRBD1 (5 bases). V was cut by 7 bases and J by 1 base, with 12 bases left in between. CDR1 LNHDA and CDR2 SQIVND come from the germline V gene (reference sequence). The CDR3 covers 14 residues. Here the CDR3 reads CASTDGARTDTQYF. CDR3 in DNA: TGTGCCAGTACCGATGGGGCCCGCACAGATACGCAGTATTTT.

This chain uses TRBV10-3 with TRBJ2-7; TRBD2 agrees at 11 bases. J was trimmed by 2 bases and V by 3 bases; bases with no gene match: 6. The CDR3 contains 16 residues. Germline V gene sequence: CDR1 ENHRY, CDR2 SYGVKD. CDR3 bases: TGTGCCATCAGTGAAGGGTTTAGCGGGAGGGCCTACGAGCAGTACTTC. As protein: CAISEGFSGRAYEQYF.

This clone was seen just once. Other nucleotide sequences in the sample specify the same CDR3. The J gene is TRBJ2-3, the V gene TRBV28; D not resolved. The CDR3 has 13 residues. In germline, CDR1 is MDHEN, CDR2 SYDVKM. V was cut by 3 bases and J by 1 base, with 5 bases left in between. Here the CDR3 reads CASSLAGTDTQYF. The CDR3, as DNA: TGTGCCAGCAGTTTGGCCGGCACAGATACGCAGTATTTT.

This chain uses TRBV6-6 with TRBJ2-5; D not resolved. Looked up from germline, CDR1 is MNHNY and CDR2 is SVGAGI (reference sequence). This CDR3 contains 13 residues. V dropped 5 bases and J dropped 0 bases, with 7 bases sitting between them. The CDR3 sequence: CASSVAYQETQYF. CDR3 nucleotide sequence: TGTGCCAGCAGTGTCGCCTACCAAGAGACCCAGTACTTC.

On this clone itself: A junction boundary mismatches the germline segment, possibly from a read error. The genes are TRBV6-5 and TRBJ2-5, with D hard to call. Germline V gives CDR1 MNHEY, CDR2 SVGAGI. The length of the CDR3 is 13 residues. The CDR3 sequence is CATSPYREETQYF. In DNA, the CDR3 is TGTGCCACCAGTCCTTATAGAGAAGAGACCCAGTACTTC.

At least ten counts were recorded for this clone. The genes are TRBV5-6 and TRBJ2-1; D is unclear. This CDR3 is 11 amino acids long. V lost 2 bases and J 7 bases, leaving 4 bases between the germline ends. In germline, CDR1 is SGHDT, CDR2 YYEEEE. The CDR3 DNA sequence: TGTGCCAGCAGCTTCCAAAATGAGCAGTTCTTC. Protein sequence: CASSFQNEQFF.

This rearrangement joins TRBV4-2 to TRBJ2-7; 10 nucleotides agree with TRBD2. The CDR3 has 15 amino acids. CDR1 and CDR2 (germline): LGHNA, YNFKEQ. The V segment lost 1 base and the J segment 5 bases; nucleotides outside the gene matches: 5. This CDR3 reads CASSQGLAGFDEQYF. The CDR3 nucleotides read TGTGCCAGCAGCCAAGGACTAGCGGGTTTCGACGAGCAGTACTTC.

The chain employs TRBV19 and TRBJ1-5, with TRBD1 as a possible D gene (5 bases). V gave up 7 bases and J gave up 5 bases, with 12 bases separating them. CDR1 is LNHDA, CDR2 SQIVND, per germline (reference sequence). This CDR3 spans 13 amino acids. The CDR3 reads CASTLGGDQPQHF. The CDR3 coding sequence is TGTGCCAGTACCCTGGGAGGGGATCAGCCCCAGCATTTT.

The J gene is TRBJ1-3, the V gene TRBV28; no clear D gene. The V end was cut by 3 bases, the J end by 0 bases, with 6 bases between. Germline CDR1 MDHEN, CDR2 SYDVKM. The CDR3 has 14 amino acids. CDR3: CASSFGLSGNTIYF. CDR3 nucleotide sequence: TGTGCCAGCAGTTTCGGCCTCTCTGGAAACACCATATATTTT.

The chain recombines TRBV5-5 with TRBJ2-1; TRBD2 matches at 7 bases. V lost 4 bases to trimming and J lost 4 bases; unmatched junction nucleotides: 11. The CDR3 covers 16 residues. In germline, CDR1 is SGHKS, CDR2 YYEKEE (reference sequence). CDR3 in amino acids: CASSHEPGLSYNEQFF. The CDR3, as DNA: TGTGCCAGCAGCCACGAACCGGGACTATCTTACAATGAGCAGTTCTTC.

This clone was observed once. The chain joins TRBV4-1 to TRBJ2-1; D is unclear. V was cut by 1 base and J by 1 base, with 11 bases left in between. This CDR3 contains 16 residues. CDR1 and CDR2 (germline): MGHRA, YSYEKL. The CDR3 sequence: CASSQGTIRSYNEQFF. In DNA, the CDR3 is TGCGCCAGCAGCCAAGGCACGATCCGGTCCTACAATGAGCAGTTCTTC.

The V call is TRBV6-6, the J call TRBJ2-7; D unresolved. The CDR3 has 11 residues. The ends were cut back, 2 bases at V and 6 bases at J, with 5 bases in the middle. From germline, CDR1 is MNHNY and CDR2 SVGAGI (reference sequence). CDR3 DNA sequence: TGTGCCAGCAGTTACACCGTCGAGCAGTACTTC. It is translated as CASSYTVEQYF.

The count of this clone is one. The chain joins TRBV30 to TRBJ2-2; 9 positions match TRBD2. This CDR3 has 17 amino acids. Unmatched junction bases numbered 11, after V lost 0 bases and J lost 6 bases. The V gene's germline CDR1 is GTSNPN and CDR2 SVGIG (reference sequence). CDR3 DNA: TGTGCCTGGAGTGTACTGCGGGGGGGCTGGCAAGCCGGGGAGCTGTTTTTT. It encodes CAWSVLRGGWQAGELFF.

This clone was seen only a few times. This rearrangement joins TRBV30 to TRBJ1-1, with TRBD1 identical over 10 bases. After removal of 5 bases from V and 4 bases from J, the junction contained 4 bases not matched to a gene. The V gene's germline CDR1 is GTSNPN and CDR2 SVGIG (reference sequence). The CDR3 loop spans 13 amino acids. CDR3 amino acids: CAWGDRGFTEAFF. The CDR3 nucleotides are TGTGCCTGGGGGGACAGGGGATTCACTGAAGCTTTCTTT.

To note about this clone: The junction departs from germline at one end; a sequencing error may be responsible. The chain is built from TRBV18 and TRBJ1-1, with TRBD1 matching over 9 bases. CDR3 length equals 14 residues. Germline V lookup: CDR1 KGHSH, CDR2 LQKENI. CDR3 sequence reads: CASAPGQGNTEAFF. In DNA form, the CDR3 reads TGTGCCAGCGCACCGGGACAGGGGAACACTGAAGCTTTCTTT.

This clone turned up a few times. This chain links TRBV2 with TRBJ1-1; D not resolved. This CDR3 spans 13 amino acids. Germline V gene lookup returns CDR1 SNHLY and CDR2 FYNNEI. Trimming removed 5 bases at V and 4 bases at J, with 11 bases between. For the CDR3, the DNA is TGTGCCAGCAGTCTTGAAGGGAGCACTGAAGCTTTCTTT. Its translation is CASSLEGSTEAFF.

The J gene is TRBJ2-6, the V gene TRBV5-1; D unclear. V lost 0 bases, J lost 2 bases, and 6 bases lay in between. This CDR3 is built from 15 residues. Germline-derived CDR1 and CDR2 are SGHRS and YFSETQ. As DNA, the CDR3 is TGCGCCAGCAGCTTGGGCAGAGCTGGGGCCAACGTCCTGACTTTC. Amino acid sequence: CASSLGRAGANVLTF.

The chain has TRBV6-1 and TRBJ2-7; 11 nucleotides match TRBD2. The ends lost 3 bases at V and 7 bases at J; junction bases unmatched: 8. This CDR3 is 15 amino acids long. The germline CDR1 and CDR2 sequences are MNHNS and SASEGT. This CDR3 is CASSDLAGGRGEQYF. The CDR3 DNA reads TGTGCCAGCAGTGACCTAGCGGGGGGCCGTGGTGAGCAGTACTTC.

CDR3 sequence: CASSESYAIRLDTQYF. The CDR3, as DNA: TGTGCCAGCAGTGAATCGTACGCGATACGCCTAGATACGCAGTATTTT. The rearrangement links TRBV2 to TRBJ2-3; D remains ambiguous. Trimming shortened V by 2 bases and J by 5 bases, and 17 bases separated the two germline ends. This CDR3 contains 16 residues. CDR1 is SNHLY and CDR2 is FYNNEI in the germline V gene. Filled out from reference TRBV2 and TRBJ2-3, the complete variable domain reads EPEVTQTPSHQVTQMGQEVILRCVPISNHLYFYWYRQILGQKVEFLVSFYNNEISEKSEIFDDQFSVERPDGSNFTLKIRSTKLEDSAMYFCASSESYAIRLDTQYFGPGTRLTVL.

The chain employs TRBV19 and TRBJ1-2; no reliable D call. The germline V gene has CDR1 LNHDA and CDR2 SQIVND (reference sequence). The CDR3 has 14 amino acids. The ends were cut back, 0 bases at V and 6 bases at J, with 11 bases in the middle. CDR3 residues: CASSIDQRADGYTF. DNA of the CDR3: TGTGCCAGTAGTATAGACCAAAGGGCCGATGGCTACACCTTC.

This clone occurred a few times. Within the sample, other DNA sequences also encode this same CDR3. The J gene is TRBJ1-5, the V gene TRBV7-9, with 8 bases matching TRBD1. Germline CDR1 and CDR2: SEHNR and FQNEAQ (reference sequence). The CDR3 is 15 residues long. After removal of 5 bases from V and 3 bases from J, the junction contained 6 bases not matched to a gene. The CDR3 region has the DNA TGTGCCAGCAGCAGCGACAGGGGTGCCAATCAGCCCCAGCATTTT. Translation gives CASSSDRGANQPQHF.

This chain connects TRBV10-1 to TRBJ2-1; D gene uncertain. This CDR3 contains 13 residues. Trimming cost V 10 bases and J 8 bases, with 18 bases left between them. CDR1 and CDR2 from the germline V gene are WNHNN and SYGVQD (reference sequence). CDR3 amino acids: CATALGGRHEQFF. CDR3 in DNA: TGCGCCACCGCGTTAGGCGGTCGTCATGAGCAGTTCTTC.

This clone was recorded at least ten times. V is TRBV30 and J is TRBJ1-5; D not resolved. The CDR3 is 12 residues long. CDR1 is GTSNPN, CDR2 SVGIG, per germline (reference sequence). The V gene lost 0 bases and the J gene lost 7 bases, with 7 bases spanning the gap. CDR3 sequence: CAWSVDGQPQHF. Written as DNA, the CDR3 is TGTGCCTGGAGTGTCGACGGGCAGCCCCAGCATTTT.

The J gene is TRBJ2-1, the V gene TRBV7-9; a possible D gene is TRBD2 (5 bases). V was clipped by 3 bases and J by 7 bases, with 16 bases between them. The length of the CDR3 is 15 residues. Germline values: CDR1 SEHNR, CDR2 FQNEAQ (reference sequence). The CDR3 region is CASSFGPISDNEQFF. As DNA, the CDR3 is TGTGCCAGCAGCTTTGGGCCAATTAGCGATAATGAGCAGTTCTTC.

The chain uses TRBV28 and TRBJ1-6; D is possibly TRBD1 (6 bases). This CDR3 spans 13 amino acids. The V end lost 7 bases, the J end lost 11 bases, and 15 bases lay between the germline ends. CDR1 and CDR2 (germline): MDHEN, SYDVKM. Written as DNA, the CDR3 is TGTGCCAGCATCAGGGGAGGTACGGCACCCCTCCACTTT. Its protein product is CASIRGGTAPLHF. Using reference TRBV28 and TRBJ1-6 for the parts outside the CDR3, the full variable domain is DVKVTQSSRYLVKRTGEKVFLECVQDMDHENMFWYRQDPGLGLRLIYFSYDVKMKEKGDIPEGYSVSREKKERFSLILESASTNQTSMYLCASIRGGTAPLHFGNGTRLTVT.

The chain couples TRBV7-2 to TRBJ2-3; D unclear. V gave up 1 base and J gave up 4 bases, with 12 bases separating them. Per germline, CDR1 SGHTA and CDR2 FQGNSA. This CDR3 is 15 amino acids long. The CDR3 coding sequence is TGTGCCAGCAGCTTAGTCTCGTCTGTCCCAGATACGCAGTATTTT. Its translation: CASSLVSSVPDTQYF.

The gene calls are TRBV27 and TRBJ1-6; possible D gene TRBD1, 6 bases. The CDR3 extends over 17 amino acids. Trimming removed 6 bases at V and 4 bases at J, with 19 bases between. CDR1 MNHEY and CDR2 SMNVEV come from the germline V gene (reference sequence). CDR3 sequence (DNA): TGTGCCAGCAGGGCAATAACAGGGAAACTTTATAATTCACCCCTCCACTTT. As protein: CASRAITGKLYNSPLHF.